This TCR beta chain was captured by sequencing in a study of graft-versus-host responses after intestinal transplantation. Using immunoSEQ multiplex PCR, the repertoire was profiled, and TCRdb retains in-frame clones only, with some absent. Among some 96,000 clones listed, roughly 90% were seen once. Trimming removed 4 bases from V and 6 bases from J, with 22 bases in between. Germline values: CDR1 MNHEY, CDR2 SMNVEV (reference sequence). CDR3 length: 17 residues. On this clone: The target antigen is unknown.

The material was unstimulated CD4+ T cells sorted from spleen or lymph node cells, obtained before transplant. The clonotype comes from a human donor who was the organ donor for an intestinal transplant. The V and J genes are TRBV27 and TRBJ1-5; D might be TRBD1 (5 bases). In DNA, the CDR3 is TGTGCCAGCAGTTCGACGCAGGGTATCGGCGGTCGTCAGCCCCAGCATTTT. The encoded protein is CASSSTQGIGGRQPQHF.